This TCR beta chain was captured by sequencing in a study of cytomegalovirus exposure and HLA in healthy donors. General study results and limits: Researchers catalogued over 150 TCR beta chains as cytomegalovirus-associated. Later analysis found that TCR beta chains associated with HLA were more clonally expanded than other, equally common chains. In a later analysis, V- and J-gene trimming of beta chains associated with a DCLRE1C missense variant, replicated independently. It was reported that the classifier diagnosed cytomegalovirus status with high specificity and sensitivity in both the original and validation cohorts.

PCR amplification relied on 60 Vbeta primers (plus 13 Jbeta primers). Assay used: immunoSEQ multiplex PCR; TCRdb lists only in-frame clones, some missing. The sample holds 180,000 or so clones, about three quarters seen once. As to this clone: The antigen remains undetermined.

This TCR derives from a man between 40 and 49 years old in good health and CMV-seropositive. Input material: PBMCs.

CDR3 DNA sequence: TGTGCCAGCAGTTACTCAGGGGGTAGCCCCCAAGTCCCCCTCCACTTT. Translated: CASSYSGGSPQVPLHF. This chain uses TRBV6-5 with TRBJ1-6, with D maybe TRBD1 (6 bases). Trimming stripped 0 bases from V and 13 bases from J, with 19 bases between. The CDR3 totals 16 residues. From germline, CDR1 is MNHEY and CDR2 SVGAGI.